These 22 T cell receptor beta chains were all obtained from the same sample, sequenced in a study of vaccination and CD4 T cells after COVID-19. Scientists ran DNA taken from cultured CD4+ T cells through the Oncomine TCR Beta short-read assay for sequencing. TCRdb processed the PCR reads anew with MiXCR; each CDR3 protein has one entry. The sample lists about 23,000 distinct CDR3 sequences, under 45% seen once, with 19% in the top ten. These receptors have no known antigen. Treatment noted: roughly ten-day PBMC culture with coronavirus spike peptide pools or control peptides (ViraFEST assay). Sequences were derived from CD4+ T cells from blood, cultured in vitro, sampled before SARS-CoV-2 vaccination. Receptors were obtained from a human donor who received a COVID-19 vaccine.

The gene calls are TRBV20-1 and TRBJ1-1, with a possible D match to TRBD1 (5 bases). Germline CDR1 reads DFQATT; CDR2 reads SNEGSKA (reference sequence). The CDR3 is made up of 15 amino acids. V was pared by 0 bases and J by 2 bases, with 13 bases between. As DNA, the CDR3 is TGCAGTGCTAGAGATGGTTGGGGACTCAACACTGAAGCTTTCTTT. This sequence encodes CSARDGWGLNTEAFF.

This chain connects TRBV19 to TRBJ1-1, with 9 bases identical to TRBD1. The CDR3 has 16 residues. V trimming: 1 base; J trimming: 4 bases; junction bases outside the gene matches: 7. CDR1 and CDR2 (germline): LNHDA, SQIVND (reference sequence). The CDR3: CASSIAYRGQGTEAFF. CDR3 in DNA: TGTGCCAGTAGTATAGCTTACAGGGGGCAGGGCACTGAAGCTTTCTTT.

The CDR3 loop reads CASSSKTGLGETQYF. CDR3 nucleotide sequence: TGTGCCAGCAGTTCCAAGACAGGCCTGGGGGAGACCCAGTACTTC. The J gene is TRBJ2-5, the V gene TRBV7-7, with D maybe TRBD1 (6 bases). The CDR3 sequence is 15 residues long. Germline CDR1 and CDR2: SSHAT and FNYEAQ (reference sequence). V was trimmed by 6 bases and J by 5 bases, leaving 19 bases between them.

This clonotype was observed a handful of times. This CDR3 reads CASSLYGGPSTDTQYF. The CDR3 DNA reads TGTGCCAGCAGCTTGTATGGGGGACCTAGCACAGATACGCAGTATTTT. The gene calls are TRBV5-6 and TRBJ2-3; D tentatively fits TRBD1 or TRBD2 (5 bases each). V shed 1 base and J shed 0 bases, with 12 bases lying between them. This CDR3 comprises 16 residues. Germline V gives CDR1 SGHDT, CDR2 YYEEEE.

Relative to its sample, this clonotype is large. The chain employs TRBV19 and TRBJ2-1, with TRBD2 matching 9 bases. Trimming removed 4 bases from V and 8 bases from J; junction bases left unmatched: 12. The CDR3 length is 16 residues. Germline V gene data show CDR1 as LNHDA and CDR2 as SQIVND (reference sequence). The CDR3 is CASSSAPAGGGDEQFF. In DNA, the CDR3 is TGTGCCAGTAGTAGCGCTCCAGCGGGGGGTGGGGATGAGCAGTTCTTC.

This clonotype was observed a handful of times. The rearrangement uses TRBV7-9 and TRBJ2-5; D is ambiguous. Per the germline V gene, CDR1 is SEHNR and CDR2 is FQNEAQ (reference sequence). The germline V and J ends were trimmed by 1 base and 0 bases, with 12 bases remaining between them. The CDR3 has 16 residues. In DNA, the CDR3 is TGTGCCAGCAGCTTAGTGAGTCGGCTCGACCAAGAGACCCAGTACTTC. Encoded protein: CASSLVSRLDQETQYF.

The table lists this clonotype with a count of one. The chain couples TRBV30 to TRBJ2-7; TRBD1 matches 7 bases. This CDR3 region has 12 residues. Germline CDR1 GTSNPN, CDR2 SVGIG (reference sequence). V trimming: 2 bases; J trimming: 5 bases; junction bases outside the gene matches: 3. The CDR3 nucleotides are TGTGCCTGGAGTCGACAGGGCCACGAGCAGTACTTC. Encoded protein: CAWSRQGHEQYF.

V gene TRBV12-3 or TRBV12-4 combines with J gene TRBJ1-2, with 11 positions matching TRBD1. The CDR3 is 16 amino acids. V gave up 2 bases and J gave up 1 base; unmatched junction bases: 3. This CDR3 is CASSLTGTGGNYGYTF. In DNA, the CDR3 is TGTGCCAGCAGTTTAACTGGGACAGGGGGTAACTATGGCTACACCTTC.

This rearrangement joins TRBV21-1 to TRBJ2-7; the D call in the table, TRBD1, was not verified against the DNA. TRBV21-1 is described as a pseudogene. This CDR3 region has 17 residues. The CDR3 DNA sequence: TGTGCCAGCAGCAAAGGAGCAGGGGTCTGGGCAGAATACGAGCAGTACTTC. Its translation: CASSKGAGVWAEYEQYF.

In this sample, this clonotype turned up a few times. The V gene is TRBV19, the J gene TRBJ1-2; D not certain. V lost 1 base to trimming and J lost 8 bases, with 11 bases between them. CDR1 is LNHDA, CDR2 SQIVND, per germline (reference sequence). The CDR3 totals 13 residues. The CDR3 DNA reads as TGTGCCAGTAGTATAGGGTTCGGTCGGGGCTACACCTTC. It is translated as CASSIGFGRGYTF.

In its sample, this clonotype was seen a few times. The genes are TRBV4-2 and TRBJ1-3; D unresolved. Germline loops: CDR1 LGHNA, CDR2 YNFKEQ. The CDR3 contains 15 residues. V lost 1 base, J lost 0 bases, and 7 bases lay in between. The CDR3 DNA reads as TGTGCCAGCAGCCAAGGCGGCATCTCTGGAAACACCATATATTTT. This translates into CASSQGGISGNTIYF.

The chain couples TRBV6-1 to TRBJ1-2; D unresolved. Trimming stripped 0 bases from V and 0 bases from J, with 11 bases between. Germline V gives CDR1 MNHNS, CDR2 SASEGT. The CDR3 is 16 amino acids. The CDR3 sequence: CASSEALQTTNYGYTF. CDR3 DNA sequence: TGTGCCAGCAGTGAAGCTTTACAGACCACTAACTATGGCTACACCTTC.

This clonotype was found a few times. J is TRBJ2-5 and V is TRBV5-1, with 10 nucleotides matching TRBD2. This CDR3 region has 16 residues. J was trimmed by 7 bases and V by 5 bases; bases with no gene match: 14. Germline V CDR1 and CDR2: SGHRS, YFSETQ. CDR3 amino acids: CASSRASGGLQGTQYF. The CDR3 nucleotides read TGCGCCAGCAGTCGGGCTAGCGGGGGCCTCCAGGGGACCCAGTACTTC.

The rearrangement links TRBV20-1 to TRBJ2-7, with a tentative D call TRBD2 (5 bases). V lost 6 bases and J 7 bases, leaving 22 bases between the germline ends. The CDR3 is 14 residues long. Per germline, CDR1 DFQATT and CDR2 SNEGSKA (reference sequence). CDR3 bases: TGCAGTGCCTCGCGGGCAGCGGCCGCCGGGGAGCAGTACTTC. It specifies CSASRAAAAGEQYF.

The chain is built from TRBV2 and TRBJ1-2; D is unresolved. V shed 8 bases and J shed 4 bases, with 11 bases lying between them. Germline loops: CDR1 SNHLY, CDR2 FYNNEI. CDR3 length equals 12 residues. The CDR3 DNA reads TGTGCCAGCGGTGGGGATCCCTATGGCTACACCTTC. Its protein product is CASGGDPYGYTF.

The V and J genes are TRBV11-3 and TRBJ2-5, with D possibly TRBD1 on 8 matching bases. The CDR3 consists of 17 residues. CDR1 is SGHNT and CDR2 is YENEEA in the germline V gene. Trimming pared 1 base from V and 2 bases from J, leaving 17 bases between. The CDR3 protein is CASSLGQTGGGQETQYF. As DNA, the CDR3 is TGTGCCAGCAGCTTAGGGCAAACAGGGGGGGGTCAAGAGACCCAGTACTTC.

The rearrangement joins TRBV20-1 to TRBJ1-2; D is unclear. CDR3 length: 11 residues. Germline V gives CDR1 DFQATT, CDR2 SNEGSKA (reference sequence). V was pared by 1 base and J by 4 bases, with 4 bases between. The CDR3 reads CSARVGYGYTF. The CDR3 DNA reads TGCAGTGCTAGAGTTGGCTATGGCTACACCTTC.

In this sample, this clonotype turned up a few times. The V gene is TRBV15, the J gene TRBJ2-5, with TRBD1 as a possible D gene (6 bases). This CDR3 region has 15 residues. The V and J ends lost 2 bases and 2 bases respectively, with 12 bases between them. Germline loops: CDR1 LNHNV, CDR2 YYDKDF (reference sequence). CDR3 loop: CATSRRSGQQETQYF. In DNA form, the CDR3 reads TGTGCCACCAGCAGAAGAAGCGGACAGCAAGAGACCCAGTACTTC. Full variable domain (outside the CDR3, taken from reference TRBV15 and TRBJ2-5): DAMVIQNPRYQVTQFGKPVTLSCSQTLNHNVMYWYQQKSSQAPKLLFHYYDKDFNNEADTPDNFQSRRPNTSFCFLDIRSPGLGDTAMYLCATSRRSGQQETQYFGPGTRLLVL.

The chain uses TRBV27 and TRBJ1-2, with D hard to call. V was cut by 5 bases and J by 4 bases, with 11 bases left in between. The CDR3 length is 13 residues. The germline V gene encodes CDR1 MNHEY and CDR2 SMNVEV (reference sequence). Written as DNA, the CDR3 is TGTGCCAGCAGTCCCGGAGGTCTCTATGGCTACACCTTC. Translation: CASSPGGLYGYTF.

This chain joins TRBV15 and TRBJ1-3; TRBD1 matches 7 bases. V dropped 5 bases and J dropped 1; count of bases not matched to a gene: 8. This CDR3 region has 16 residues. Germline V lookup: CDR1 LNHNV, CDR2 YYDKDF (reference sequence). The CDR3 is CATSGQDRASGNTIYF. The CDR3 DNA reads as TGTGCCACCAGCGGCCAAGACAGGGCGTCTGGAAACACCATATATTTT.

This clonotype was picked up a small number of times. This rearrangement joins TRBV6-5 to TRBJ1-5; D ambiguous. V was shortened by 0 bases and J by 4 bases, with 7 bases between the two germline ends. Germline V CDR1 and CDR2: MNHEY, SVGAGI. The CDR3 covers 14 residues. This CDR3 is CASSYSRTNQPQHF. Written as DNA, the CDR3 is TGTGCCAGCAGTTACTCCAGGACTAATCAGCCCCAGCATTTT.

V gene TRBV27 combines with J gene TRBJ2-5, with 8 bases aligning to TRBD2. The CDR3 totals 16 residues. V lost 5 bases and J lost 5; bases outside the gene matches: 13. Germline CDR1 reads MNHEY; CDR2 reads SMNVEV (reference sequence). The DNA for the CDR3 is TGTGCCAGCAGTCCCCGCGGTAGCGGGGCTAGGGAGACCCAGTACTTC. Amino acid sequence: CASSPRGSGARETQYF.